This passage covers 6 T cell receptor beta chains from one sample sequenced in a study of blood T cell repertoires in COVID-19 (dated by TCRdb to the early 2020s). The library was made by the immunoSEQ multiplex PCR assay. The table comes from immuneACCESS by way of TCRdb, which keeps in-frame sequences with V and J called. Part of the clones is missing from these tables; in studies checked, under half for an unresolved V gene and the rest for unknown reasons. The sample table lists fewer than 300,000 clones, 85% of them with a count of one. Roughly 15% of the sample rests with the top ten. The sequenced sample consisted of peripheral blood. These receptors were obtained from a human donor in a cohort sampled during active COVID-19.

This clone was seen more than once but under ten times. The chain employs TRBV7-9 and TRBJ2-5, with 7 bases fitting TRBD1. After removal of 3 bases from V and 3 bases from J, the junction contained 7 bases not matched to a gene. The CDR3 loop spans 15 amino acids. Germline values: CDR1 SEHNR, CDR2 FQNEAQ (reference sequence). For the CDR3, the DNA is TGTGCCAGCAGCTTCGTATCGACAGGGAAAGAGACCCAGTACTTC. It codes for CASSFVSTGKETQYF.

The CDR3 protein is CASSGGQVATNEKLFF. The CDR3 region has the DNA TGCGCCAGCAGCGGGGGACAGGTTGCAACTAATGAAAAACTGTTTTTT. The V and J genes are TRBV5-1 and TRBJ1-4, with 8 bases identical to TRBD1. Germline V gene lookup returns CDR1 SGHRS and CDR2 YFSETQ. This CDR3 region has 16 residues. J lost 0 bases, V lost 4 bases, and 5 bases had no gene match.

The gene calls are TRBV5-1 and TRBJ2-3; possible D gene TRBD2, 6 bases. Trimming cost V 4 bases and J 4 bases, with 10 bases left between them. Germline CDR1 SGHRS, CDR2 YFSETQ. This CDR3 spans 13 amino acids. CDR3 nucleotides: TGCGCCAGCAGCCCGGGAGTGGCAGATACGCAGTATTTT. It translates to CASSPGVADTQYF.

This chain uses TRBV19 with TRBJ1-1; 7 bases align to TRBD1. Germline lookup yields CDR1 LNHDA and CDR2 SQIVND (reference sequence). The CDR3 totals 15 residues. V trimming: 5 bases; J trimming: 0 bases; junction bases outside the gene matches: 6. CDR3 residues: CASSAGQQVNTEAFF. The CDR3 DNA follows: TGTGCCAGTAGTGCGGGACAGCAGGTGAACACTGAAGCTTTCTTT.

Regarding this clone: Other DNA sequences of this sample code for an identical CDR3. The chain joins TRBV9 to TRBJ2-3, with 8 positions matching TRBD2. CDR1 and CDR2 (germline): SGDLS, YYNGEE. The junction had 4 bases not matched to a gene; V was cut back by 0 bases and J by 4 bases. The CDR3 contains 15 residues. CDR3 DNA: TGTGCCAGCAGCGTAGCGGGCGGGAGGTCAGATACGCAGTATTTT. This gives the protein CASSVAGGRSDTQYF.

The genes are TRBV5-1 and TRBJ2-3; D might be TRBD1 (6 bases). The CDR3 contains 13 residues. Germline V gene sequence: CDR1 SGHRS, CDR2 YFSETQ. V shed 2 bases and J shed 4 bases, with 8 bases lying between them. CDR3 in amino acids: CASSLQGPDTQYF. For the CDR3, the DNA is TGCGCCAGCAGCTTACAGGGTCCAGATACGCAGTATTTT.